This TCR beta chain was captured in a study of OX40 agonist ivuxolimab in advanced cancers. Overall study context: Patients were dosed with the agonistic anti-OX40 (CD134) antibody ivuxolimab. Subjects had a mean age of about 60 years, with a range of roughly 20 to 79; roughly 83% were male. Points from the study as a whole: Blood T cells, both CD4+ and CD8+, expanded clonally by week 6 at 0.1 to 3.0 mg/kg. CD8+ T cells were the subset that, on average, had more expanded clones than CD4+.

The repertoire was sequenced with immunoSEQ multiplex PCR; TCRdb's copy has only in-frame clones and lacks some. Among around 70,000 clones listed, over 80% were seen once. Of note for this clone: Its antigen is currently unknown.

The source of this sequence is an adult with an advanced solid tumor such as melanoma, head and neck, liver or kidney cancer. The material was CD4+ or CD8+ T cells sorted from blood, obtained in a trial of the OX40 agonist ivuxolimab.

CDR3 DNA sequence: TGTGCCTGGAGTTCAGACTACGAGCAGTACTTC. As protein: CAWSSDYEQYF. The V and J genes are TRBV30 and TRBJ2-7; D unresolved. Trimming cost V 2 bases and J 3 bases, with 5 bases left between them. In germline, CDR1 is GTSNPN, CDR2 SVGIG (reference sequence). This CDR3 has 11 amino acids.